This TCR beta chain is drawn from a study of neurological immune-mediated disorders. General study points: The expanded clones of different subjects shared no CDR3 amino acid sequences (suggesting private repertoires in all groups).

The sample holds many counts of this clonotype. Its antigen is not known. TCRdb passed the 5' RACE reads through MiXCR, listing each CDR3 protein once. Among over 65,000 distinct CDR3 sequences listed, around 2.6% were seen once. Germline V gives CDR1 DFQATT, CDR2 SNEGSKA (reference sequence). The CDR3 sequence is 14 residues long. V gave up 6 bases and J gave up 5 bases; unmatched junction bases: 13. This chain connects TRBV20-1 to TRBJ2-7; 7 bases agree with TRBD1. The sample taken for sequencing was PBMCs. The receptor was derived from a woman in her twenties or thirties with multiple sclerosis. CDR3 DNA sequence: TGCAGTGCCAGTAGACTACAGGGGATGGACGAGCAGTACTTC. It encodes CSASRLQGMDEQYF.